This T cell receptor (beta chain) was obtained from a study of T-cell reconstitution after alpha-beta-depleted transplantation in children. V dropped 7 bases and J dropped 1; count of bases not matched to a gene: 7. There are 15 residues in the CDR3. The TCRbeta library was prepared with unique molecular identifiers. TCRdb analysed the PCR reads with MiXCR anew, one entry per CDR3 protein. The data contain over 400,000 distinct CDR3 sequences, roughly an eighth of them singletons. This receptor was taken from a human donor who donated a stem cell graft to a child with combined immunodeficiency. The source material was PBMCs from the stem cell graft donor, sampled from the stem cell graft. The chain uses TRBV12-3 or TRBV12-4 and TRBJ2-3, with 8 bases matching TRBD2. The CDR3 coding sequence is TGTGCCAGCACTCTCGAGACTAGCGGCACAGATACGCAGTATTTT. It encodes CASTLETSGTDTQYF.